The 3 T cell receptor beta chains listed next were all sequenced from one sample in a study of preoperative IRX-2 immunotherapy in early breast cancer. Documented treatment: preoperative locoregional IRX-2 cytokine immunotherapy. Repertoires were generated with immunoSEQ multiplex PCR, while TCRdb's copy carries only in-frame clones and drops some. The sample includes roughly 25,000 clones, more than 80% of them seen just once. Source: tumor tissue, taken after IRX-2 immunotherapy. These receptors were taken from a human donor with breast cancer.

The chain carries TRBV5-4 and TRBJ2-3; D not certain. The germline V gene has CDR1 SGHNT and CDR2 YYREEE (reference sequence). CDR3 length equals 12 residues. Trimming cost V 3 bases and J 4 bases, with 6 bases left between them. The CDR3 sequence: CASSSSADTQYF. CDR3 DNA sequence: TGTGCCAGCAGCTCGTCCGCAGATACGCAGTATTTT.

The chain recombines TRBV9 with TRBJ2-7, with D uncertain. Per the germline V gene, CDR1 is SGDLS and CDR2 is YYNGEE. This CDR3 is 13 amino acids long. Trimming shortened V by 0 bases and J by 0 bases, and 4 bases separated the two germline ends. The CDR3 region is CASSVDNSYEQYF. DNA for the CDR3: TGTGCCAGCAGCGTAGACAACTCCTACGAGCAGTACTTC.

The rearrangement joins TRBV5-1 to TRBJ1-2; 7 nucleotides line up with TRBD1. Germline V gene sequence: CDR1 SGHRS, CDR2 YFSETQ. The length of the CDR3 is 11 residues. The trim removed 7 bases at V and 3 bases at J, leaving 0 bases unmatched. The CDR3 nucleotides are TGCGCCAGCGGGACAGACTATGGCTACACCTTC. Amino acids: CASGTDYGYTF.